These T cell receptor beta chains were read from a single sample in a study of T cell responses to AZD1222 COVID-19 vaccine. Method: immunoSEQ multiplex PCR; TCRdb's copy keeps in-frame clones and lacks some. The sample yields 160,000 or so clones, around 89% seen once. The sequencing here drew on peripheral blood, taken 28 days after the second AZD1222 dose. The origin of the receptors is an adult who received the AZD1222 COVID-19 vaccine. Both conserved end residues are part of each CDR3. The D gene is left open where the match is weak. Only part of the rows carry a size: once, few, many, or a class if the clone is expanded.

d_gene: TRBD2; j_gene: TRBJ2-1; abundance: NA; v_gene: TRBV9; CDR3aa: CASSAAGGPNEQFF; CDR3nt: TGTGCCAGCAGCGCAGCGGGGGGGCCCAATGAGCAGTTCTTC
d_gene: NA; j_gene: TRBJ2-2; abundance: NA; v_gene: TRBV2; CDR3aa: CASTGQNTGELFF; CDR3nt: TGTGCCAGCACGGGACAAAACACCGGGGAGCTGTTTTTT
d_gene: NA; j_gene: TRBJ1-1; abundance: NA; v_gene: TRBV2; CDR3aa: CASREGTEAFF; CDR3nt: TGTGCCAGCAGGGAGGGCACTGAAGCTTTCTTT
d_gene: NA; j_gene: TRBJ1-1; abundance: NA; v_gene: TRBV25-1; CDR3aa: CASSAASFNTEAFF; CDR3nt: TGTGCCAGCAGTGCAGCCAGCTTTAACACTGAAGCTTTCTTT
d_gene: NA; j_gene: TRBJ2-2; abundance: NA; v_gene: TRBV15; CDR3aa: CATSRDGAMNTGELFF; CDR3nt: TGTGCCACCAGCAGAGATGGGGCGATGAACACCGGGGAGCTGTTTTTT
d_gene: NA; j_gene: TRBJ1-1; abundance: NA; v_gene: TRBV5-6; CDR3aa: CASSLLQNTEAFF; CDR3nt: TGTGCCAGCAGCTTGTTACAGAACACTGAAGCTTTCTTT
d_gene: NA; j_gene: TRBJ1-6; abundance: NA; v_gene: TRBV3-1/TRBV3-2; CDR3aa: CASSQGTQADLHF; CDR3nt: TGTGCCAGCAGCCAAGGGACCCAGGCCGACCTCCACTTT
d_gene: NA; j_gene: TRBJ2-1; abundance: NA; v_gene: TRBV7-9; CDR3aa: CASSWIGRYNEQFF; CDR3nt: TGTGCCAGCAGCTGGATAGGGAGATACAATGAGCAGTTCTTC
d_gene: NA; j_gene: TRBJ1-2; abundance: NA; v_gene: TRBV3-1/TRBV3-2; CDR3aa: CASSHQKGGYTF; CDR3nt: TGTGCCAGCAGCCACCAAAAGGGGGGCTACACCTTC
d_gene: NA; j_gene: TRBJ1-5; abundance: few; v_gene: TRBV12-3/TRBV12-4; CDR3aa: CASSLEGPQHF; CDR3nt: TGTGCCAGCAGTTTAGAGGGGCCCCAGCATTTT
d_gene: NA; j_gene: TRBJ1-2; abundance: NA; v_gene: TRBV20-1; CDR3aa: CSASRTDYGYTF; CDR3nt: TGCAGTGCTAGTAGGACAGACTATGGCTACACCTTC
d_gene: NA; j_gene: TRBJ1-2; abundance: NA; v_gene: TRBV14; CDR3aa: CASSQDFYGYTF; CDR3nt: TGTGCCAGCAGCCAGGATTTCTATGGCTACACCTTC
d_gene: TRBD1; j_gene: TRBJ1-1; abundance: NA; v_gene: TRBV29-1; CDR3aa: CSVVIHGRVGDRYTEAFF; CDR3nt: TGCAGCGTTGTGATCCATGGCCGGGTCGGGGACAGATACACTGAAGCTTTCTTT